A single sample is the source of the 6 T cell receptor beta chains below, sequenced in a study of beta chain features in type 1 diabetes. Isolated RNA was reverse transcribed in full, so expressed TCRB transcripts were sequenced. Here immunoSEQ multiplex PCR was the method, and the copy in TCRdb shows in-frame clones only, minus some. Of under 300,000 clones in the sample, less than 35% were seen once. The specimen was central memory CD4+ T cells from blood. The receptors were sampled from a man aged 25 to 45 in good health.

This clone was recorded a few times. The V gene is TRBV15, the J gene TRBJ2-7; D unresolved. The CDR3 loop spans 14 amino acids. Germline assignment: CDR1 LNHNV and CDR2 YYDKDF (reference sequence). V lost 1 base, J lost 3 bases, and 10 bases lay in between. The CDR3 DNA reads TGTGCCACCAGCAGAGTTACAGCTAACTACGAGCAGTACTTC. This encodes CATSRVTANYEQYF.

This clone was picked up a small number of times. The V and J genes are TRBV15 and TRBJ2-3; tentatively, D is TRBD1 or TRBD2 (5 bases each). Trimming removed 3 bases at V and 4 bases at J, with 14 bases between. CDR1 LNHNV and CDR2 YYDKDF come from the germline V gene (reference sequence). The CDR3 covers 15 residues. The CDR3 DNA reads as TGTGCCACCAGCAGCGGGGCCTACCGGGCAGATACGCAGTATTTT. Residues: CATSSGAYRADTQYF.

The chain couples TRBV29-1 to TRBJ2-5, with D maybe TRBD1 (5 bases). V was pared by 1 base and J by 11 bases, with 14 bases between. CDR1 and CDR2 from the germline V gene are SQVTM and ANQGSEA. This CDR3 is built from 12 residues. The CDR3 sequence: CSVEVGQTEQYF. The CDR3 coding sequence is TGCAGCGTTGAAGTGGGGCAAACTGAGCAGTACTTC.

The chain uses TRBV5-6 and TRBJ2-3, with 7 bases fitting TRBD2. The length of the CDR3 is 12 residues. CDR1 and CDR2 (germline): SGHDT, YYEEEE. The ends lost 4 bases at V and 8 bases at J; junction bases unmatched: 4. The CDR3 DNA follows: TGTGCCAGCAGCCCTGAGCGGGGTACGCAGTATTTT. Encoded protein: CASSPERGTQYF.

The V call is TRBV7-2, the J call TRBJ2-7; 10 bases are a match to TRBD2. Germline loops: CDR1 SGHTA, CDR2 FQGNSA. The length of the CDR3 is 15 residues. J gave up 5 bases and V 5 bases, and 9 bases lay outside the gene matches. CDR3 DNA sequence: TGTGCCAGCAGCCGCCCTAGCGGGAGAAACAACGAGCAGTACTTC. It yields the protein CASSRPSGRNNEQYF. The whole variable domain, filled in from reference TRBV7-2 and TRBJ2-7, reads GAGVSQSPSNKVTEKGKDVELRCDPISGHTALYWYRQSLGQGLEFLIYFQGNSAPDKSGLPSDRFSAERTGGSVSTLTIQRTQQEDSAVYLCASSRPSGRNNEQYFGPGTRLTVT.

This clone has a handful of counts. This chain connects TRBV21-1 to TRBJ2-5. TRBV21-1 is termed a pseudogene. The length of the CDR3 is 14 residues. This chain's CDR3 is CASSKKGTQETQYF. For the CDR3, the DNA is TGTGCCAGCAGCAAGAAGGGGACCCAAGAGACCCAGTACTTC.